These 21 T cell receptor beta chains share one sample of origin, sequenced in a study of beta chain features in type 1 diabetes. Their antigens are not known. Expressed TCRB transcripts got sequenced, as all isolated RNA was reverse transcribed. Repertoires were generated with immunoSEQ multiplex PCR, while TCRdb's copy carries only in-frame clones and drops some. The sample yields hundreds of thousands of clones, 15% seen once. Study findings and constraints: TCRB CDR3s from Type 1 diabetes patients were moderately but significantly shorter in all four CD4+ subsets.

The specimen sequenced was naive CD4+ T cells from blood. These receptors came from a man aged 18 to 30 with type 1 diabetes.

The V call is TRBV29-1, the J call TRBJ2-6; tentatively, D is TRBD2 (6 bases). Germline V gene data show CDR1 as SQVTM and CDR2 as ANQGSEA. The V end lost 4 bases, the J end lost 1 base, and 17 bases lay between the germline ends. This CDR3 spans 17 amino acids. This chain's CDR3 is CSVGRAPIHSGANVLTF. The DNA for the CDR3 is TGCAGCGTTGGGAGGGCCCCAATCCATTCTGGGGCCAACGTCCTGACTTTC.

This clone was recorded a few times. The chain has TRBV6-5 and TRBJ2-2, with D perhaps matching TRBD2 (5 bases). Trimming stripped 5 bases from V and 5 bases from J, with 12 bases between. Germline values: CDR1 MNHEY, CDR2 SVGAGI. This CDR3 is built from 14 residues. The chain's CDR3 is CASSRTGSTGELFF. The CDR3 DNA reads as TGTGCCAGCAGTCGCACGGGGTCTACCGGGGAGCTGTTTTTT.

The V gene is TRBV5-1, the J gene TRBJ1-2; D ambiguous. This CDR3 is 14 amino acids long. Trimming cost V 4 bases and J 8 bases, with 18 bases left between them. In germline, CDR1 is SGHRS, CDR2 YFSETQ. Here the CDR3 reads CASSPTEFSSGYTF. CDR3 bases: TGCGCCAGCAGCCCTACCGAGTTTTCCTCGGGCTACACCTTC.

This clone has a handful of counts. The chain couples TRBV30 to TRBJ2-3, with D perhaps matching TRBD2 (6 bases). Germline V gene sequence: CDR1 GTSNPN, CDR2 SVGIG (reference sequence). Trimming took 0 bases from V and 13 from J, leaving 14 bases between them. CDR3 length: 12 amino acids. The CDR3 region is CAWSVTSLGKYF. The CDR3 coding sequence is TGTGCCTGGAGTGTAACTAGCTTGGGGAAGTATTTT.

The table lists this clone with a few counts. The gene calls are TRBV10-3 and TRBJ2-2, with D possibly matching TRBD2 (6 bases). V was pared by 3 bases and J by 6 bases, with 11 bases between. CDR3 length: 14 amino acids. Germline V gene data show CDR1 as ENHRY and CDR2 as SYGVKD. The CDR3 is CAISDLPGAGELFF. Written as DNA, the CDR3 is TGTGCCATCAGTGATCTTCCGGGAGCCGGGGAGCTGTTTTTT.

This clone occurred a few times. This chain links TRBV29-1 with TRBJ1-2, with D possibly matching TRBD1 (5 bases). Germline loops: CDR1 SQVTM, CDR2 ANQGSEA. V gave up 4 bases and J gave up 0 bases, with 21 bases separating them. The CDR3 has 17 residues. CDR3 in amino acids: CSVVKKTAGRANYGYTF. DNA for the CDR3: TGCAGCGTTGTGAAAAAGACAGCTGGCAGGGCTAACTATGGCTACACCTTC. Full variable domain (remainder filled in from reference TRBV29-1 and TRBJ1-2): SAVISQKPSRDICQRGTSLTIQCQVDSQVTMMFWYRQQPGQSLTLIATANQGSEATYESGFVIDKFPISRPNLTFSTLTVSNMSPEDSSIYLCSVVKKTAGRANYGYTFGSGTRLTVV.

V and J are TRBV7-2 and TRBJ2-6, with 7 bases fitting TRBD2. V gave up 5 bases and J gave up 2 bases; unmatched junction bases: 9. CDR1 is SGHTA and CDR2 is FQGNSA in the germline V gene. The CDR3 covers 17 residues. The CDR3 protein is CASSRRRGGAGANVLTF. The CDR3 DNA sequence: TGTGCCAGCAGCAGGCGTCGGGGAGGGGCTGGGGCCAACGTCCTGACTTTC.

The CDR3 DNA sequence: TGCAGCGTTGAACTTTTGACTAGCCCCAATGAGCAGTTCTTC. Its translation: CSVELLTSPNEQFF. The genes are TRBV29-1 and TRBJ2-1; 7 bases are a match to TRBD2. This CDR3 is built from 14 residues. With 2 bases clipped from V and 6 bases from J, the junction kept 7 bases outside the gene matches. In germline, CDR1 is SQVTM, CDR2 ANQGSEA.

This clone was seen more than once but under ten times. The chain links TRBV18 to TRBJ2-4; D is possibly TRBD2 (5 bases). V lost 4 bases, J lost 0 bases, and 19 bases lay in between. CDR3 length equals 18 residues. Looked up from germline, CDR1 is KGHSH and CDR2 is LQKENI. CDR3 bases: TGTGCCAGCTCACGGACGACAAACGGGATTGGAGCCAAAAACATTCAGTACTTC. The encoded protein is CASSRTTNGIGAKNIQYF.

The sample holds a few counts of this clone. The chain employs TRBV10-3 and TRBJ2-5, with D possibly matching TRBD2 (6 bases). Trimming shortened V by 4 bases and J by 5 bases, and 14 bases separated the two germline ends. Germline CDR1 ENHRY, CDR2 SYGVKD. The CDR3 spans 14 residues. This CDR3 reads CAISAGELGETQYF. The DNA of the CDR3 is TGTGCCATCAGTGCGGGGGAGCTAGGGGAGACCCAGTACTTC.

This clone has a handful of counts. V gene TRBV29-1 combines with J gene TRBJ1-2, with TRBD1 matching 7 bases. V was pared by 1 base and J by 8 bases, with 4 bases of the junction left unmatched. This CDR3 is 12 amino acids long. Germline V gives CDR1 SQVTM, CDR2 ANQGSEA. The CDR3 DNA reads as TGCAGCGTTGAAGTCACAGGGGCCGGCTACACCTTC. This codes for CSVEVTGAGYTF.

This clone came up a few times. The genes are TRBV7-2 and TRBJ2-6; D is unclear. This CDR3 contains 13 residues. V was pared by 2 bases and J by 4 bases, with 3 bases between. The V gene's germline CDR1 is SGHTA and CDR2 FQGNSA. The DNA of the CDR3 is TGTGCCAGCAGCTTACGGGGGGCCAACGTCCTGACTTTC. It specifies CASSLRGANVLTF.

The chain employs TRBV7-9 and TRBJ1-1, with D hard to call. From germline, CDR1 is SEHNR and CDR2 FQNEAQ (reference sequence). The ends were cut back, 3 bases at V and 1 base at J, with 15 bases in the middle. This CDR3 comprises 16 residues. CDR3 nucleotide sequence: TGTGCCAGCAGCTTGGGAGCTGGGCAGCCGAACACTGAAGCTTTCTTT. It codes for CASSLGAGQPNTEAFF.

The V and J genes are TRBV13 and TRBJ2-2; 7 positions agree with TRBD1. Germline V gene sequence: CDR1 PRHDT, CDR2 FYEKMQ (reference sequence). The CDR3 consists of 18 residues. Trimming at V came to 0 bases and at J to 0 bases, leaving 7 bases not matched to a gene. The DNA for the CDR3 is TGTGCCAGCAGCTTAGGGACAGGGCTGTTCGCGAACACCGGGGAGCTGTTTTTT. Encoded protein: CASSLGTGLFANTGELFF.

This clone was detected a few times. This chain links TRBV11-2 with TRBJ2-7; no clear D gene. Germline V gene data show CDR1 as SGHAT and CDR2 as FQNNGV. There are 13 residues in the CDR3. The V end was cut by 5 bases, the J end by 6 bases, with 14 bases between. CDR3 region: CASSEDSTREQYF. The CDR3 bases are TGTGCCAGCAGCGAAGACTCCACCCGCGAGCAGTACTTC.

A note on this clone: Additional DNA sequences in this sample encode the identical CDR3. The V and J genes are TRBV29-1 and TRBJ2-3; D is undetermined. Germline V gene data show CDR1 as SQVTM and CDR2 as ANQGSEA. This CDR3 has 13 amino acids. V was trimmed by 4 bases and J by 0 bases, leaving 8 bases between them. The CDR3 DNA is TGCAGCGTTGCTGGTGGCAGCACAGATACGCAGTATTTT. It encodes CSVAGGSTDTQYF.

This chain links TRBV5-6 with TRBJ1-2; 8 bases are shared with TRBD1. This CDR3 comprises 12 residues. The germline V gene encodes CDR1 SGHDT and CDR2 YYEEEE. Losses at the gene ends were 4 bases for V and 10 bases for J; bases not matched to a gene: 6. In DNA form, the CDR3 reads TGTGCCAGCAGCCTATCGACAGGGGCCTACACCTTC. This gives the protein CASSLSTGAYTF.

This clone was detected a few times. V and J are TRBV19 and TRBJ2-5, with 8 bases that match TRBD2. In germline, CDR1 is LNHDA, CDR2 SQIVND (reference sequence). The CDR3 sequence is 13 residues long. Trimming took 6 bases from V and 4 from J; bases not matched to a gene: 4. The CDR3, as DNA: TGTGCCAGTAGGCGCCGGGGGGGAGAGACCCAGTACTTC. Translated: CASRRRGGETQYF.

This clone has a handful of counts. The rearrangement joins TRBV7-9 to TRBJ1-3, with 9 bases identical to TRBD1. This CDR3 is built from 16 residues. After removal of 1 base from V and 2 bases from J, the junction contained 3 bases not matched to a gene. CDR1 is SEHNR, CDR2 FQNEAQ, per germline (reference sequence). This CDR3 is CASSLVWDRAGNTIYF. Written as DNA, the CDR3 is TGTGCCAGCAGCTTAGTGTGGGACAGGGCTGGAAACACCATATATTTT.

V is TRBV5-5 and J is TRBJ2-1; 11 positions match TRBD2. The CDR3 runs to 15 residues. Germline lookup yields CDR1 SGHKS and CDR2 YYEKEE (reference sequence). V trimming: 4 bases; J trimming: 2 bases; junction bases outside the gene matches: 2. The CDR3 reads CASSQLAGAYNEQFF. In DNA form, the CDR3 reads TGTGCCAGCAGCCAACTAGCGGGGGCCTACAATGAGCAGTTCTTC.

This chain links TRBV14 with TRBJ2-7; TRBD1 might be the D (7 bases). In germline, CDR1 is SGHDN, CDR2 FVKESK. Between the trimmed V and J ends, which lost 3 bases and 0 bases, there was a span of 21 bases. The length of the CDR3 is 18 residues. The CDR3 here is CASSHRFNQGGFSYEQYF. The CDR3 nucleotides are TGTGCCAGCAGCCACCGATTCAACCAGGGGGGATTCTCCTACGAGCAGTACTTC. Filled out from reference TRBV14 and TRBJ2-7, the complete variable domain reads EAGVTQFPSHSVIEKGQTVTLRCDPISGHDNLYWYRRVMGKEIKFLLHFVKESKQDESGMPNNRFLAERTGGTYSTLKVQPAELEDSGVYFCASSHRFNQGGFSYEQYFGPGTRLTVT.